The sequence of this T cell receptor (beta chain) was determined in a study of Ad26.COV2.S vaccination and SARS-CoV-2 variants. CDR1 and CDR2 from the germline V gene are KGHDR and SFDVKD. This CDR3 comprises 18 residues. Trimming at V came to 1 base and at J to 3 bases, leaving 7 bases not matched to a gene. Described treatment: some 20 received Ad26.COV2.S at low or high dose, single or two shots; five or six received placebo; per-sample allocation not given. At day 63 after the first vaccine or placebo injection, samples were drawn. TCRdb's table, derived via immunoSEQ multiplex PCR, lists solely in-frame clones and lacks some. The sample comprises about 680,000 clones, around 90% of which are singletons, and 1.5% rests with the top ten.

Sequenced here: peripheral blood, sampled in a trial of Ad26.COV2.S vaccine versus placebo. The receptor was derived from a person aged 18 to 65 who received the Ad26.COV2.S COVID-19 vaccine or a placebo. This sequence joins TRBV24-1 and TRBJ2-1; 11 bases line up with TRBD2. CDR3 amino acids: CATSDFGSGRDFYNEQFF. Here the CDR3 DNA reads TGTGCCACCAGTGATTTCGGTAGCGGGAGGGATTTCTACAATGAGCAGTTCTTC.